Each of the 15 T cell receptor beta chains below was sequenced from the same sample in a study of cytomegalovirus exposure and HLA in healthy donors. With 60 Vbeta and 13 Jbeta primers, the PCR was carried out. Assay: immunoSEQ multiplex PCR; the TCRdb copy retains only in-frame clones and omits some. The table records some 170,000 clones, approximately 78% of them present only once. The sample was PBMCs. These receptor sequences come from a woman in her 30s in good health and CMV-seropositive.

This sequence joins TRBV5-4 and TRBJ1-2, with TRBD1 identical over 8 bases. This CDR3 has 14 residues. The germline CDR1 and CDR2 sequences are SGHNT and YYREEE (reference sequence). With 5 bases clipped from V and 4 bases from J, the junction kept 7 bases outside the gene matches. CDR3: CASSRTGSLYGYTF. CDR3 bases: TGTGCCAGCAGTCGGACAGGGTCGCTCTATGGCTACACCTTC.

The V call is TRBV28, the J call TRBJ2-7; TRBD2 is a possible D gene (5 bases). The CDR3 runs 17 residues. Germline-derived CDR1 and CDR2 are MDHEN and SYDVKM. V dropped 3 bases and J dropped 0 bases, with 18 bases sitting between them. CDR3 DNA sequence: TGTGCCAGCAGTTTTTCCAGACAAGGGAGCAACTCCTACGAGCAGTACTTC. Translated: CASSFSRQGSNSYEQYF.

The chain joins TRBV7-9 to TRBJ1-1; TRBD1 agrees at 8 bases. The CDR3 runs to 14 residues. In germline, CDR1 is SEHNR, CDR2 FQNEAQ (reference sequence). V lost 7 bases and J lost 4; bases outside the gene matches: 8. Written as DNA, the CDR3 is TGTGCCAGCAACAAAATCACAGGGGGCACTGAAGCTTTCTTT. Translation: CASNKITGGTEAFF.

This sequence joins TRBV4-2 and TRBJ1-5, with no clear D. Trimming took off 0 bases at V and 4 bases at J, with 10 bases between the two ends. Germline V lookup: CDR1 LGHNA, CDR2 YNFKEQ. CDR3 size: 15 residues. The CDR3 loop is CASSQDFQRNQPQHF. The CDR3 coding sequence is TGTGCCAGCAGCCAAGATTTTCAGAGGAATCAGCCCCAGCATTTT.

V gene TRBV7-6 combines with J gene TRBJ2-5; a possible D gene is TRBD2 (6 bases). TRBJ2-7 explains the end of the DNA better; the J call may be wrong. From germline, CDR1 is SGHVS and CDR2 FNYEAQ. CDR3 length equals 16 residues. The CDR3 bases are TGTGCCAGCAGCCCCCTAGGAGGGCGGGGTATGGACGAGCAGTACTTC. The encoded protein is CASSPLGGRGMDEQYF.

The rearrangement links TRBV14 to TRBJ2-5; weak D call: TRBD2 (5 bases). Judging by the DNA end, TRBJ2-7 fits better; the J call may be wrong. This CDR3 is 14 amino acids long. Per germline, CDR1 SGHDN and CDR2 FVKESK. The CDR3 nucleotides read TGTGCCAGCAGCCCAAGCGTCGAGGGCTACGAGCAGTACTTC. Its protein product is CASSPSVEGYEQYF.

Only a few counts were recorded for this clone. CDR3 in DNA: TGTGCCAGCAGCGAGGGACAGGACTACGAGCAGTACTTC. It yields the protein CASSEGQDYEQYF. The V call is TRBV11-3, the J call TRBJ2-7, with 8 bases fitting TRBD1. This CDR3 has 13 residues. With V trimmed by 5 bases and J by 3 bases, 3 bases remained unmatched. Germline CDR1 is SGHNT and CDR2 is YENEEA.

The chain couples TRBV18 to TRBJ1-5, with TRBD1 matching 7 bases. Losses at the gene ends were 2 bases for V and 7 bases for J; bases not matched to a gene: 8. The CDR3 consists of 15 residues. Germline CDR1 and CDR2: KGHSH and LQKENI. This CDR3 reads CASSPGPRGQQPQHF. CDR3 sequence (DNA): TGTGCCAGCTCACCAGGTCCGAGGGGGCAACAGCCCCAGCATTTT.

This chain connects TRBV5-1 to TRBJ1-2; D might be TRBD1 (6 bases). The CDR3 has 13 amino acids. Trimming stripped 0 bases from V and 6 bases from J, with 9 bases between. Germline CDR1 and CDR2: SGHRS and YFSETQ. CDR3 nucleotides: TGCGCCAGCAGCTTGGGGACAGTGGATGGCTACACCTTC. Protein: CASSLGTVDGYTF.

The J gene is TRBJ2-3, the V gene TRBV7-2; D possibly corresponds to TRBD1 (5 bases). The CDR3 has 15 residues. Germline CDR1 reads SGHTA; CDR2 reads FQGNSA. V was shortened by 1 base and J by 2 bases, with 10 bases between the two germline ends. CDR3 coding DNA: TGTGCCAGCAGCTTAGAGGGGTACTTCACAGATACGCAGTATTTT. Translated: CASSLEGYFTDTQYF.

The CDR3 DNA reads TGTGCCTGGAGTGTGCGCGTACCAACTAATGAAAAACTGTTTTTT. This codes for CAWSVRVPTNEKLFF. This sequence joins TRBV30 and TRBJ1-4; D gene unclear. CDR1 GTSNPN and CDR2 SVGIG come from the germline V gene (reference sequence). V lost 0 bases and J lost 0, with 8 bases in between. The CDR3 loop spans 15 amino acids.

This clone was observed a handful of times. V and J are TRBV10-3 and TRBJ1-1, with D tentatively TRBD1 (5 bases). V lost 6 bases to trimming and J lost 4 bases, with 6 bases between them. Germline CDR1 is ENHRY and CDR2 is SYGVKD. This CDR3 spans 11 amino acids. The CDR3 reads CAIRQGTEAFF. The CDR3, as DNA: TGTGCCATCAGGCAGGGCACTGAAGCTTTCTTT.

The chain uses TRBV5-1 and TRBJ1-1, with 8 bases matching TRBD1. CDR1 and CDR2 from the germline V gene are SGHRS and YFSETQ. With V trimmed by 1 base and J by 0 bases, 5 bases remained unmatched. The CDR3 runs 16 residues. The CDR3 sequence: CASSLQAGGMNTEAFF. The CDR3 DNA follows: TGCGCCAGCAGCTTGCAGGCAGGGGGCATGAACACTGAAGCTTTCTTT. The whole variable domain, remainder taken from reference TRBV5-1 and TRBJ1-1, is KAGVTQTPRYLIKTRGQQVTLSCSPISGHRSVSWYQQTPGQGLQFLFEYFSETQRNKGNFPGRFSGRQFSNSRSEMNVSTLELGDSALYLCASSLQAGGMNTEAFFGQGTRLTVV.

The gene calls are TRBV7-2 and TRBJ2-1; 10 positions agree with TRBD2. Germline CDR1 and CDR2: SGHTA and FQGNSA. This CDR3 is built from 15 residues. J lost 3 bases, V lost 3 bases, and 2 bases had no gene match. The CDR3 spells CASSFGLADYNEQFF. The CDR3 DNA reads TGTGCCAGCAGCTTTGGACTAGCGGACTACAATGAGCAGTTCTTC.

This clone was counted a single time. The chain combines TRBV9 with TRBJ2-2, with 11 bases identical to TRBD2. Per germline, CDR1 SGDLS and CDR2 YYNGEE. Trimming removed 1 base from V and 6 bases from J; junction bases left unmatched: 8. The CDR3 contains 17 residues. The CDR3 loop reads CASSVRGSGGAAGELFF. CDR3 DNA: TGTGCCAGCAGCGTACGGGGTAGCGGGGGGGCGGCCGGGGAGCTGTTTTTT.